This TCR beta chain was retrieved from a study of CD8+CD57+ T cells in acquired aplastic anemia. Looking at the study overall: The DNA of sorted CD4+ and CD8+ cells averaged roughly 3.2 ug.

According to the study, genomic DNA was the template for TCR beta VDJ and CDR3 profiling. TCRdb itself ran the reads through MiXCR, one entry per CDR3 protein. Of more than 150,000 distinct CDR3 sequences in the sample, less than 60% are singletons; the top ten hold about 1.7%. Patients sequenced had flow cytometry evidence of CD8+CD57+ cell expansion. Worth noting for this clonotype: Its antigen is unknown.

General study points: Patients and controls had in common twenty-nine CD8+ CDR3 sequences. Patients were compared with controls for CD8+ Simpson's diversity, and no significant difference emerged.

V lost 2 bases to trimming and J lost 7 bases; unmatched junction nucleotides: 6. The CDR3 sequence is 14 residues long. Germline assignment: CDR1 MNHEY and CDR2 SVGAGI. This rearrangement joins TRBV6-5 to TRBJ1-2; 8 bases are shared with TRBD1. The origin of this receptor is a human donor with aplastic anemia. Sequenced sample: sorted CD4+, CD8+, or CD8+CD57+ T cells (not recorded which) from PBMCs. DNA of the CDR3: TGTGCCAGCAGTTACGGGCAGGGGGCTGGTGGCTACACCTTC. Residues: CASSYGQGAGGYTF.